Presented here are 17 T cell receptor beta chains from one specimen sequenced in a study of T cells after yellow fever vaccination. TCRdb re-called the 5' RACE reads through MiXCR, storing one row per CDR3 protein. The sample consists of 10,000 or so distinct CDR3 sequences, under 6% of them appearing once. The sequences come from PBMCs, either bulk or a sorted T-cell subset (CD4+, CD8+, memory, or dextramer-sorted; not recorded which), collected on the day of the yellow fever booster vaccination. These receptors all stem from a man aged 25-45 years who received the YFV17D yellow fever vaccine.

In its sample, this clonotype was seen many times. This chain uses TRBV6-2 or TRBV6-3 with TRBJ2-5, with D perhaps matching TRBD1 or TRBD2 (5 bases each). Germline V lookup: CDR1 MNHEY, CDR2 SVGEGT. V lost 2 bases, J lost 5 bases, and 30 bases lay in between. This CDR3 is 20 amino acids long. The CDR3 loop reads CASSYSLAMPDIGTLETQYF. CDR3 coding DNA: TGTGCCAGCAGTTACAGTCTCGCAATGCCTGACATTGGGACGCTGGAGACCCAGTACTTC.

This clonotype has at least ten counts. The J gene is TRBJ2-4, the V gene TRBV5-4, with 7 positions matching TRBD1. J was trimmed by 4 bases and V by 0 bases; bases with no gene match: 7. The V gene's germline CDR1 is SGHNT and CDR2 YYREEE (reference sequence). The CDR3 covers 16 residues. The CDR3: CASSLAGRGSKNIQYF. The CDR3 nucleotides read TGTGCCAGCAGCTTGGCTGGCAGGGGGTCTAAAAACATTCAGTACTTC.

By proportion, this clonotype is medium-sized. The CDR3 loop reads CASSLRRGGETQYF. Here the CDR3 DNA reads TGTGCCAGCAGTTTAAGGAGAGGCGGGGAGACCCAGTACTTC. The gene calls are TRBV27 and TRBJ2-5; D is possibly TRBD2 (5 bases). The ends were cut back, 2 bases at V and 5 bases at J, with 12 bases in the middle. Germline CDR1 and CDR2: MNHEY and SMNVEV (reference sequence). The CDR3 runs 14 residues.

This clonotype was recorded at least ten times. This rearrangement joins TRBV12-3 or TRBV12-4 to TRBJ2-5; maybe TRBD1 (6 bases). The CDR3 loop spans 13 amino acids. V lost 3 bases to trimming and J lost 10 bases, with 15 bases between them. CDR3 coding DNA: TGTGCCAGCAGTTTTACCCCTTCGGACAGCCAGTACTTC. It codes for CASSFTPSDSQYF.

This clonotype was recorded at least ten times. The V and J genes are TRBV4-3 and TRBJ2-3; no firm D call. Between the trimmed V and J ends, which lost 8 bases and 1 base, there was a span of 10 bases. The CDR3 has 13 residues. Per germline, CDR1 LGHNA and CDR2 YSLEER. CDR3 nucleotides: TGCGCCAGCTCCCAACCCGGCACAGATACGCAGTATTTT. This translates into CASSQPGTDTQYF.

By sample fraction, this clonotype is medium-sized (0.01 to 0.1%). The chain joins TRBV4-2 to TRBJ2-1; D is possibly TRBD2 (6 bases). In germline, CDR1 is LGHNA, CDR2 YNFKEQ. This CDR3 is built from 15 residues. Trimming cost V 1 base and J 12 bases, with 19 bases left between them. In DNA, the CDR3 is TGTGCCAGCAGCCAAGCCCAGGGTGCAGCGGAGGGGCAGTTCTTC. It codes for CASSQAQGAAEGQFF.

There are many counts of this clonotype. The V and J genes are TRBV15 and TRBJ1-2; D possibly corresponds to TRBD1 (5 bases). The CDR3 runs to 12 residues. CDR1 and CDR2 from the germline V gene are LNHNV and YYDKDF (reference sequence). V was shortened by 3 bases and J by 4 bases, with 6 bases between the two germline ends. The CDR3 sequence is CATSSQGYGYTF. The CDR3 nucleotides read TGTGCCACCAGCAGCCAGGGCTATGGCTACACCTTC. The full variable domain, its missing parts supplied by reference TRBV15 and TRBJ1-2, is DAMVIQNPRYQVTQFGKPVTLSCSQTLNHNVMYWYQQKSSQAPKLLFHYYDKDFNNEADTPDNFQSRRPNTSFCFLDIRSPGLGDTAMYLCATSSQGYGYTFGSGTRLTVV.

This clonotype was picked up many times. The V gene is TRBV5-4, the J gene TRBJ2-2; D call uncertain. This CDR3 comprises 12 residues. Trimming pared 2 bases from V and 10 bases from J, leaving 9 bases between. CDR1 and CDR2 from the germline V gene are SGHNT and YYREEE (reference sequence). The chain's CDR3 is CASSFTAEELFF. CDR3 in DNA: TGTGCCAGCAGCTTCACAGCCGAGGAGCTGTTTTTT.

At least ten counts were recorded for this clonotype. This sequence joins TRBV20-1 and TRBJ2-2, with D perhaps matching TRBD1 (6 bases). V was shortened by 5 bases and J by 2 bases, with 12 bases between the two germline ends. Germline assignment: CDR1 DFQATT and CDR2 SNEGSKA (reference sequence). This CDR3 contains 14 residues. CDR3 nucleotide sequence: TGCAGTGCTGCAAGGGGGACAAACACCGGGGAGCTGTTTTTT. Residues: CSAARGTNTGELFF.

By share, this clonotype ranks as medium-sized. The chain is built from TRBV10-3 and TRBJ2-5, with 10 bases identical to TRBD2. V lost 2 bases and J lost 1; bases outside the gene matches: 16. This CDR3 has 20 residues. Germline-derived CDR1 and CDR2 are ENHRY and SYGVKD. CDR3 in amino acids: CAISEMKLAGERLVQETQYF. The CDR3 region has the DNA TGTGCCATCAGTGAGATGAAGCTAGCGGGAGAACGGCTGGTCCAAGAGACCCAGTACTTC.

This clonotype came up many times. V is TRBV5-4 and J is TRBJ2-1; 7 bases match TRBD2. Per the germline V gene, CDR1 is SGHNT and CDR2 is YYREEE (reference sequence). Losses at the gene ends were 4 bases for V and 0 bases for J; bases not matched to a gene: 4. The CDR3 runs 15 residues. As DNA, the CDR3 is TGTGCCAGCAGCCGGGACTACAACTCCTACAATGAGCAGTTCTTC. Its translation is CASSRDYNSYNEQFF.

This clonotype occurred many times. This chain links TRBV3-1 with TRBJ2-3, with 7 bases aligning to TRBD2. V lost 5 bases, J lost 1 base, and 3 bases stayed unmatched. Germline CDR1 is LGHDT and CDR2 is YNNKEL (reference sequence). This CDR3 spans 14 amino acids. As DNA, the CDR3 is TGTGCCAGCAGCTCTCGGGGGGGCACAGATACGCAGTATTTT. Translation: CASSSRGGTDTQYF.

This clonotype came up many times. The rearrangement uses TRBV4-3 and TRBJ2-3; D tentatively reads TRBD1 or TRBD2 (5 bases each). CDR3 length equals 15 residues. With 3 bases removed from V and 4 bases from J, the gap between germline ends came to 14 bases. The germline CDR1 and CDR2 sequences are LGHNA and YSLEER. Here the CDR3 DNA reads TGCGCCAGCAGCCAGGGGACCTCAAGAGCAGATACGCAGTATTTT. This sequence encodes CASSQGTSRADTQYF.

This clonotype was picked up many times. A junction boundary mismatches the germline segment, possibly from a read error. The chain has TRBV20-1 and TRBJ2-2; 8 bases match TRBD2. The germline gives CDR1 DFQATT, CDR2 SNEGSKA (reference sequence). The CDR3 contains 17 residues. The CDR3: CCARDLSSGSISGELFF. For the CDR3, the DNA is TGCTGTGCTAGAGATCTATCGAGCGGGAGTATATCCGGGGAGCTGTTTTTT.

By its share, this clonotype is medium-sized. V gene TRBV4-2 combines with J gene TRBJ2-2; D not resolved. Trimming removed 4 bases at V and 1 base at J, with 10 bases between. This CDR3 has 15 residues. In germline, CDR1 is LGHNA, CDR2 YNFKEQ. DNA of the CDR3: TGTGCCAGCAGCCTCACCGGAGAGAACACCGGGGAGCTGTTTTTT. Protein sequence: CASSLTGENTGELFF.

Relative to its sample, this clonotype is medium-sized. The chain recombines TRBV5-1 with TRBJ2-2, with D possibly matching TRBD1 (5 bases). The germline V gene has CDR1 SGHRS and CDR2 YFSETQ. The CDR3 is 15 amino acids. V lost 0 bases and J lost 3, with 9 bases in between. The CDR3 is CASSLGQLDTGELFF. The CDR3 DNA follows: TGCGCCAGCAGCTTGGGACAGCTGGACACCGGGGAGCTGTTTTTT.

This clonotype was observed many times. The rearrangement joins TRBV9 to TRBJ1-3; no reliable D call. The CDR3 runs to 15 residues. Trimming took 4 bases from V and 1 from J, leaving 12 bases between them. In germline, CDR1 is SGDLS, CDR2 YYNGEE. The CDR3 region is CASSPDPTSGNTIYF. The CDR3 region has the DNA TGTGCCAGCAGCCCAGACCCGACTTCTGGAAACACCATATATTTT. The variable domain in full, completed from reference TRBV9 and TRBJ1-3, reads DSGVTQTPKHLITATGQRVTLRCSPRSGDLSVYWYQQSLDQGLQFLIQYYNGEERAKGNILERFSAQQFPDLHSELNLSSLELGDSALYFCASSPDPTSGNTIYFGEGSWLTVV.